Below, one T cell receptor (beta chain) is given with its context. This entry comes from a study of blood T cell repertoires in COVID-19. Study at large: The United States, Italy and Spain provided the acute and convalescent COVID-19 samples. T cells, B-cell-depleted T cells, or PBMCs provided the cDNA or gDNA that served as material.

Source study methods: Nucleated cell number was recorded as an estimate derived from reference gene primer amplification. Clones were sequenced by immunoSEQ multiplex PCR, and TCRdb holds only the in-frame ones, with some missing. V and J calls and clone size are given by that table; D and trimming were obtained from the DNA. The sample carries about 140,000 clones, under 90% recorded once. Germline loops: CDR1 SGHRS, CDR2 YFSETQ. The CDR3 covers 13 residues. Trimming left V 4 bases short and J 4 bases short, with 10 bases between. The rearrangement links TRBV5-1 to TRBJ2-3, with D possibly matching TRBD2 (6 bases). The clonotype comes from a human donor in a cohort sampled during active COVID-19. The sequencing input was peripheral blood. CDR3 loop: CASSATRADTQYF. The CDR3, as DNA: TGCGCCAGCAGCGCGACTAGGGCAGATACGCAGTATTTT.